This TCR beta chain was obtained from a study of T cell clonality in common variable immunodeficiency. Broader study findings: CVID subjects shared fewer TCRbeta clones than healthy controls did. CVID patient heterogeneity limited repertoire-clinical complication correlations. T cell subpopulation sequencing would be needed to explain CVID clonality. CVID subjects had higher TCRbeta clonality than healthy controls, most marked in about a third.

In its sample, this clone was seen many times. The antigen is undetermined. TCRdb keeps only in-frame clones here, not all; method: immunoSEQ multiplex PCR. The sample shows some 50,000 clones, none of them appearing just once. Material for sequencing was peripheral blood mononuclear cells. This sequence originates from a person between 18 and 75 years old in good health.

CDR3 DNA (partial): TGTGCCAGCAGTTACGAGGCAGGGGCTTACGAG. Its translation: CASSYEAGAYE. The whole CDR3 region reads CASSYEAGAYEQYF. The chain links TRBV6-2 or TRBV6-3 to TRBJ2-7, with a possible D match to TRBD1 (6 bases). The read halts 3 residues ahead of the CDR3 end, with the missing end drawn from the germline J gene. Germline V gene data show CDR1 as MNHEY and CDR2 as SVGEGT. This CDR3 region has 14 residues. Trimming stripped 2 bases from V and 4 bases from J, with 12 bases between.